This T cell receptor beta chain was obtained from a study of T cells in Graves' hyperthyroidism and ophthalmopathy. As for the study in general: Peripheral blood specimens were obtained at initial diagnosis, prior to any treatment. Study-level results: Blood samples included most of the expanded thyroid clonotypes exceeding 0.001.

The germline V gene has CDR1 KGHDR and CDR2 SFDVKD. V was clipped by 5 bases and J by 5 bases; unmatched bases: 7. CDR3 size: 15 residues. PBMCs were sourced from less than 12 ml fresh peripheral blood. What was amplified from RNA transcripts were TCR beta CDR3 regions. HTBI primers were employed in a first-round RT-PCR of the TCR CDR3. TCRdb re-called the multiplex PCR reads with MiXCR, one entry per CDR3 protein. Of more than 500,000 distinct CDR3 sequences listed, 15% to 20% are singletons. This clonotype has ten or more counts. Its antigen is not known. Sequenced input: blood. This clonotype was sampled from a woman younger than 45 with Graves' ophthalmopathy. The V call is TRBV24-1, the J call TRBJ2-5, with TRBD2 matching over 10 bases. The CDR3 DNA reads TGTGCCACCAGTGTTCTTAGCGGGAGGAGTGAGACCCAGTACTTC. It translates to CATSVLSGRSETQYF.